This T cell receptor beta chain was sequenced during a study of CD8 T cells in ankylosing spondylitis (dated by TCRdb to 2016 to 2017). About the full investigation: The study profiled T cell receptor beta repertoires in healthy donors and ankylosing spondylitis patients to find disease-linked TCR variants. Peripheral blood samples were taken, and synovial fluid was additionally collected from ankylosing spondylitis patients. In total, the full study cohort was made up of 95 to 110 healthy donors and 25 ankylosing spondylitis patients.

As concerns this clonotype: Its antigen target is currently unknown. Per-base qualities were not stored, and no clone one base away is much larger.

Here is what the overall study found, with its caveats: The disease-linked clones were reported as significantly enriched in matched synovial fluid samples from ankylosing spondylitis patients. The disease-linked clones showed a CD8+ phenotype and occurred at relatively low frequencies in peripheral blood. Blood from ankylosing spondylitis patients appeared to be characterized by a TCR beta motif composed of several highly homologous amino acid variants. Some motif variants were previously reported in synovial fluid and blood of reactive arthritis patients, suggesting common disease-initiation mechanisms.

Measured from the cysteine to the phenylalanine, the CDR3 is 13 residues long. CDR3 DNA is the only sequence kept; it has 39 bases, read in frame from the first base. Via the germline V gene, CDR1 is MNHNS and CDR2 SASEGT. The V and J ends are trimmed by 6 bases and 6 bases, leaving 13 bases between them. This sample was sequenced with an Illumina HiSeq 2500. Quantitative 5'-RACE with molecular barcodes was used to prepare TCR beta libraries. The paper's processing steps were these. Disease-linked TCR variants were identified with a new computational method built on a probabilistic model of VDJ rearrangement. TCRdb passed the public sequencing reads through fastp at Q25 and MiXCR, retaining productive beta sequences. Each entry is one CDR3 protein sequence, shown with its most common DNA and genes. These V and J calls originate from TCRdb's pipeline instead of the authors' own analysis. The sample profile shows about 400,000 distinct CDR3 sequences; approximately 20% of them were found once. Around 17% of the sample rests with the top ten.

The V gene is TRBV6-1 and the J gene is TRBJ2-3; matching of 6 bases hints at TRBD2 as the D gene. This clonotype was sampled from a male donor with ankylosing spondylitis. The sequencing sample was made of blood, either unsorted or a sorted T cell fraction (not recorded which). The nucleotide sequence reads TGTGCCAGCAGGCACGGGAGTCCGGATACGCAGTATTTT. It encodes CASRHGSPDTQYF.